The 24 T cell receptor beta chains given below trace back to one sample, sequenced in a study of regulatory T cells in long-lasting Graves disease. TCR beta libraries were built with iRepertoire HTBI primers and Arm-PCR of CDR3 regions. In TCRdb, the multiplex PCR reads were re-called with MiXCR into one record per CDR3 protein. Among 450,000 or so distinct CDR3 sequences, less than 25% were seen once, and the ten largest hold about 7.8%. Documented time point: persistent/refractory GD, antithyroid drugs over 5 years with positive TRAb. TCR sequences were obtained from RNA taken from PBMCs. This material consisted of peripheral blood mononuclear cells (PBMCs), taken when the disease was refractory, from a patient treated with antithyroid drugs. These receptor sequences come from a female donor with Graves disease.

In this sample, this clonotype turned up many times. The CDR3 DNA sequence: TGTGCCAGCAGTTTGTATTATAGCAATCAGCCCCAGCATTTT. Translation: CASSLYYSNQPQHF. This chain connects TRBV27 to TRBJ1-5, with D unresolved. Germline V gene lookup returns CDR1 MNHEY and CDR2 SMNVEV (reference sequence). V lost 3 bases, J lost 0 bases, and 6 bases lay in between. CDR3 length: 14 amino acids.

The chain uses TRBV4-2 and TRBJ2-7, with 8 bases lining up with TRBD1. Per germline, CDR1 LGHNA and CDR2 YNFKEQ. The CDR3 has 14 residues. V was clipped by 6 bases and J by 4 bases; unmatched bases: 8. CDR3 protein: CASSFQDREYEQYF. The CDR3 DNA sequence: TGTGCCAGCAGTTTTCAGGACAGGGAGTACGAGCAGTACTTC.

This clonotype showed up many times. The rearrangement uses TRBV27 and TRBJ2-3; no clear D. V shed 5 bases and J shed 5 bases, with 8 bases lying between them. CDR3 length: 12 amino acids. Looked up from germline, CDR1 is MNHEY and CDR2 is SMNVEV (reference sequence). The CDR3 DNA reads TGTGCCAGCAGTCCCCGAGGAGATACGCAGTATTTT. Residues: CASSPRGDTQYF.

This clonotype was seen at least ten times. V usage is TRBV7-8 and J usage is TRBJ2-7; D unclear. Germline V gene data show CDR1 as SGHVS and CDR2 as FQNEAQ. The CDR3 sequence is 16 residues long. The germline V and J ends were trimmed by 4 bases and 5 bases, with 21 bases remaining between them. The CDR3 is CASSSEVTSAFDEQYF. In DNA form, the CDR3 reads TGTGCCAGCAGCTCAGAGGTCACCTCAGCGTTTGACGAGCAGTACTTC.

In regard to this clonotype: The missing conserved phenylalanine or tryptophan at the end of this CDR3 makes a read error likely. V usage is TRBV2 and J usage is TRBJ2-7; D possibly uses TRBD1 or TRBD2 (5 bases each). The CDR3 covers 14 residues. Trimming pared 6 bases from V and 7 bases from J, leaving 19 bases between. The germline gives CDR1 SNHLY, CDR2 FYNNEI. This chain's CDR3 is CASSVRDPSREQYL. The CDR3 DNA follows: TGTGCCAGCAGCGTCCGGGACCCCTCGAGGGAGCAGTACCTC.

There are many counts of this clonotype. V and J are TRBV28 and TRBJ2-4; TRBD2 matches at 14 bases. This CDR3 is 18 amino acids long. Trimming at V came to 5 bases and at J to 5 bases, leaving 11 bases not matched to a gene. Germline V lookup: CDR1 MDHEN, CDR2 SYDVKM. This CDR3 is CASSRLAGGPRPQNIQYF. Written as DNA, the CDR3 is TGTGCCAGCAGTCGACTAGCGGGAGGGCCCCGTCCGCAAAACATTCAGTACTTC.

This clonotype was recorded many times. The chain employs TRBV6-5 and TRBJ2-2; no firm D call. Per the germline V gene, CDR1 is MNHEY and CDR2 is SVGAGI. The CDR3 sequence is 13 residues long. The V gene lost 0 bases and the J gene lost 6 bases, with 5 bases spanning the gap. Here the CDR3 reads CASSYSSAGELFF. CDR3 bases: TGTGCCAGCAGTTACTCCAGTGCCGGGGAGCTGTTTTTT.

The chain has TRBV29-1 and TRBJ2-7; the D gene could be TRBD1 or TRBD2 (6 bases each). Trimming removed 1 base from V and 6 bases from J, with 13 bases in between. From germline, CDR1 is SQVTM and CDR2 ANQGSEA. This CDR3 has 13 amino acids. The CDR3 loop is CSVEVYGGVEQYF. In DNA form, the CDR3 reads TGCAGCGTTGAAGTTTACGGGGGCGTCGAGCAGTACTTC.

This clonotype occurred many times. The chain employs TRBV11-2 and TRBJ2-5, with TRBD1 identical over 8 bases. CDR1 is SGHAT, CDR2 FQNNGV, per germline. This CDR3 is built from 16 residues. V dropped 1 base and J dropped 4; count of bases not matched to a gene: 8. Written as DNA, the CDR3 is TGTGCCAGCAGCTTAGGCACACAGGGGGTCGGAGAGACCCAGTACTTC. Translating it yields CASSLGTQGVGETQYF.

This clonotype was counted only a few times. The genes are TRBV4-2 and TRBJ1-2; the match to TRBD1 covers 8 bases. CDR3 length: 14 amino acids. From germline, CDR1 is LGHNA and CDR2 YNFKEQ. V lost 0 bases and J lost 3; bases outside the gene matches: 0. The CDR3 spells CASSQEDRDYGYTF. For the CDR3, the DNA is TGTGCCAGCAGCCAAGAGGACAGGGACTATGGCTACACCTTC.

This clonotype was counted once. This chain uses TRBV27 with TRBJ2-3; D remains ambiguous. The V end was cut by 5 bases, the J end by 6 bases, with 9 bases between. Germline values: CDR1 MNHEY, CDR2 SMNVEV (reference sequence). CDR3 length: 12 residues. CDR3: CASSEKRDTQYF. The CDR3, as DNA: TGTGCCAGCAGTGAAAAACGGGATACGCAGTATTTT.

This clonotype came up many times. V and J are TRBV30 and TRBJ2-7; no clear D gene. V dropped 1 base and J dropped 2 bases, with 3 bases sitting between them. Germline assignment: CDR1 GTSNPN and CDR2 SVGIG (reference sequence). CDR3 length equals 11 residues. CDR3 region: CAWSAPYEQYF. CDR3 DNA: TGTGCCTGGAGTGCTCCCTACGAGCAGTACTTC. The full variable domain, completed using reference TRBV30 and TRBJ2-7, is SQTIHQWPATLVQPVGSPLSLECTVEGTSNPNLYWYRQAAGRGLQLLFYSVGIGQISSEVPQNLSASRPQDRQFILSSKKLLLSDSGFYLCAWSAPYEQYFGPGTRLTVT.

The J gene is TRBJ2-1, the V gene TRBV20-1, with D possibly matching TRBD2 (7 bases). CDR1 is DFQATT, CDR2 SNEGSKA, per germline (reference sequence). V lost 5 bases, J lost 6 bases, and 11 bases lay in between. The CDR3 is 12 residues long. Here the CDR3 reads CSAAGGRNEQFF. The CDR3 bases are TGCAGTGCTGCCGGGGGGCGCAATGAGCAGTTCTTC.

This clonotype was counted ten times or more. This sequence joins TRBV19 and TRBJ1-2; unclear D gene. V gave up 3 bases and J gave up 1 base, with 18 bases separating them. This CDR3 spans 17 amino acids. Germline CDR1 and CDR2: LNHDA and SQIVND (reference sequence). CDR3 nucleotides: TGTGCCAGTAGTATTGCTCCCTCCGTGGGGTATAACTATGGCTACACCTTC. The encoded protein is CASSIAPSVGYNYGYTF.

This clonotype appeared many times. The chain combines TRBV11-2 with TRBJ1-1; D uncertain. The CDR3 covers 14 residues. The V and J ends lost 0 bases and 10 bases respectively, with 15 bases between them. CDR1 SGHAT and CDR2 FQNNGV come from the germline V gene. The CDR3 nucleotides are TGTGCCAGCAGCTTAGAGTATACAGACCGCGCAGCTTTCTTT. Translating it yields CASSLEYTDRAAFF.

This clonotype was detected only a few times. The chain is built from TRBV25-1 and TRBJ2-5, with 11 bases aligning to TRBD1. CDR3 length: 16 residues. J gave up 2 bases and V 2 bases, and 4 bases lay outside the gene matches. Germline CDR1 is MGHDK and CDR2 is SYGVNS. CDR3 bases: TGTGCCAGCAGTGAAAGGGACAGGGGGGTTCAAGAGACCCAGTACTTC. It is translated as CASSERDRGVQETQYF.

This clonotype was counted ten times or more. The V and J genes are TRBV30 and TRBJ1-1, with D uncertain. The CDR3 runs to 14 residues. CDR1 is GTSNPN and CDR2 is SVGIG in the germline V gene (reference sequence). With 7 bases removed from V and 5 bases from J, the gap between germline ends came to 20 bases. CDR3 bases: TGTGCCTATGTTCGGGCCCGGTTGGGGACTGAAGCTTTCTTT. This gives the protein CAYVRARLGTEAFF.

In this sample, this clonotype turned up many times. V is TRBV7-3 and J is TRBJ1-2, with TRBD1 matching 10 bases. CDR1 SGHTA and CDR2 FQGTGA come from the germline V gene. Germline trimming cut 1 base from V and 10 bases from J; bases unmatched to any gene: 3. CDR3 length: 13 amino acids. Written as DNA, the CDR3 is TGTGCCAGCAGCTTAATCGGGACAGGGGCCTACACCTTC. Protein sequence: CASSLIGTGAYTF.

This clonotype was seen many times. The chain couples TRBV12-3 or TRBV12-4 to TRBJ1-5; TRBD1 might be the D (5 bases). V was trimmed by 7 bases and J by 5 bases, leaving 18 bases between them. The CDR3 runs to 15 residues. The CDR3 reads CASTHRGPEDQPQHF. The CDR3 nucleotides read TGTGCCAGCACCCATAGGGGACCAGAGGATCAGCCCCAGCATTTT.

This clonotype came up a few times. The CDR3 nucleotides are TGCAGTGCTAGTAGGCCTAGCGGGAGTTCGGTGTGGGAGACCCAGTACTTC. This sequence encodes CSASRPSGSSVWETQYF. The genes are TRBV20-1 and TRBJ2-5; 10 bases map to TRBD2. CDR3 length: 17 residues. The germline V gene encodes CDR1 DFQATT and CDR2 SNEGSKA (reference sequence). V gave up 3 bases and J gave up 5 bases; unmatched junction bases: 15.

A few counts support this clonotype. The genes are TRBV6-1 and TRBJ1-4; 9 nucleotides agree with TRBD1. J was trimmed by 2 bases and V by 4 bases; bases with no gene match: 2. CDR3 length equals 15 residues. Germline V CDR1 and CDR2: MNHNS, SASEGT. The CDR3 sequence is CASSGDRVTNEKLFF. The CDR3 coding sequence is TGTGCCAGCAGTGGGGACAGGGTGACTAATGAAAAACTGTTTTTT.

This chain links TRBV28 with TRBJ2-2; the D call may be TRBD1 or TRBD2 (7 bases each). The CDR3 runs to 15 residues. V lost 8 bases to trimming and J lost 3 bases, with 16 bases between them. Germline V lookup: CDR1 MDHEN, CDR2 SYDVKM. The CDR3 DNA reads TGTGCCAGCCTCCAGGGGGGGGTGGACACCGGGGAGCTGTTTTTT. As protein: CASLQGGVDTGELFF.

The J gene is TRBJ2-5, the V gene TRBV20-1; D is possibly TRBD2 (5 bases). Germline V gene sequence: CDR1 DFQATT, CDR2 SNEGSKA (reference sequence). The CDR3 is 14 amino acids. V shed 4 bases and J shed 5 bases, with 17 bases lying between them. The CDR3 sequence: CSATPGSPGETQYF. The DNA of the CDR3 is TGCAGTGCTACCCCGGGATCACCGGGGGAGACCCAGTACTTC.

This clonotype was detected many times. This chain connects TRBV7-9 to TRBJ1-5; D gene ambiguous. The CDR3 extends over 14 amino acids. Germline V gene lookup returns CDR1 SEHNR and CDR2 FQNEAQ (reference sequence). The V gene lost 1 base and the J gene lost 5 bases, with 9 bases spanning the gap. CDR3 residues: CASSLDSSYQPQHF. In DNA, the CDR3 is TGTGCCAGCAGCTTAGATTCCAGTTATCAGCCCCAGCATTTT.